A single sample is the source of the 27 T cell receptor beta chains below, sequenced in a study of monozygotic twins with inflammatory bowel disease. TCRdb re-called the 5' RACE reads and shows each CDR3 protein once, DNA omitted. The sample features a few hundred thousand distinct CDR3 sequences, with about 2.5% in its top ten. Sequenced sample: blood. The receptors were sampled from a human donor with ulcerative colitis or Crohn's disease, or a healthy co-twin of an affected twin (not recorded which).

The chain is built from TRBV4-2 and TRBJ2-7; TCRdb indicates TRBD2, and absent DNA this call remains unverified. The CDR3 runs 13 residues. CDR1 is LGHNA, CDR2 YNFKEQ, per germline. The CDR3 is CASSQGPANEQYF.

This rearrangement joins TRBV30 to TRBJ2-5. There are 13 residues in the CDR3. Germline-derived CDR1 and CDR2 are GTSNPN and SVGIG (reference sequence). CDR3 amino acids: CAWSVARRETQYF.

V and J are TRBV3-1 and TRBJ2-1. Per germline, CDR1 LGHDT and CDR2 YNNKEL (reference sequence). The CDR3 runs to 17 residues. The CDR3 reads CASSQGGSGDSYNEQFF.

The chain recombines TRBV19 with TRBJ2-7; TCRdb selects TRBD1, and the lack of DNA leaves this call unchecked. Germline V gives CDR1 LNHDA, CDR2 SQIVND (reference sequence). The CDR3 sequence is 14 residues long. The CDR3 sequence is CASSLGQGYYEQYF.

The chain is built from TRBV20-1 and TRBJ2-2. CDR3 length: 14 residues. Germline V gene data show CDR1 as DFQATT and CDR2 as SNEGSKA (reference sequence). The CDR3 loop is CSARDRRNTGELFF.

The chain combines TRBV6-5 with TRBJ1-2; without DNA, the TCRdb call of TRBD1 cannot be checked. The CDR3 is 15 amino acids. Germline values: CDR1 MNHEY, CDR2 SVGAGI. CDR3 amino acids: CASSSDRGLNYGYTF.

The rearrangement joins TRBV20-1 to TRBJ2-1; TCRdb returns TRBD2, unconfirmable since there is no DNA. Germline V gene sequence: CDR1 DFQATT, CDR2 SNEGSKA (reference sequence). The CDR3 contains 15 residues. The CDR3 spells CSARVVSGSYNEQFF.

This chain uses TRBV4-1 with TRBJ2-1; as DNA is missing, the TRBD1 call by TCRdb cannot be tested. Germline CDR1 reads MGHRA; CDR2 reads YSYEKL. The CDR3 loop spans 19 amino acids. The CDR3 is CASSQERRGPRSSYNEQFF.

The V gene is TRBV6-5, the J gene TRBJ2-2; TCRdb lists TRBD1, though no DNA is available to test this call. The CDR3 extends over 15 amino acids. Germline CDR1 and CDR2: MNHEY and SVGAGI. The CDR3 loop reads CASSYGSRGTGELFF.

The chain combines TRBV6-5 with TRBJ1-1; checking the TCRdb D call of TRBD1 is not possible without DNA. Germline CDR1 is MNHEY and CDR2 is SVGAGI. This CDR3 is 15 amino acids long. The CDR3 sequence: CASSYSISGVTEAFF.

The chain employs TRBV19 and TRBJ2-2; TCRdb calls TRBD1, which cannot be checked without DNA. The CDR3 sequence is 16 residues long. Germline CDR1 and CDR2: LNHDA and SQIVND (reference sequence). CDR3 sequence: CASSIGQGANTGELFF.

This chain uses TRBV7-3 with TRBJ2-1; TCRdb gives TRBD2 as the D gene, but with no DNA this cannot be confirmed. CDR3 length: 16 amino acids. From germline, CDR1 is SGHTA and CDR2 FQGTGA. The CDR3 spells CASSLEIAGGRNEQFF.

The chain couples TRBV5-1 to TRBJ2-7; absent DNA, TCRdb's TRBD1 call cannot be checked. Germline loops: CDR1 SGHRS, CDR2 YFSETQ. The CDR3 length is 13 residues. CDR3 sequence reads: CASSFPAGAEQYF.

The V call is TRBV19, the J call TRBJ2-1; the D call of TRBD2 rests on TCRdb alone, since no DNA is present to check it. This CDR3 has 18 amino acids. The V gene's germline CDR1 is LNHDA and CDR2 SQIVND (reference sequence). The CDR3 sequence: CASSPGRTSGGVYNEQFF.

The CDR3 loop is CASSLWAGTVPYGYTF. This chain uses TRBV27 with TRBJ1-2; as DNA is missing, the TRBD1 call by TCRdb cannot be tested. The CDR3 covers 16 residues. CDR1 MNHEY and CDR2 SMNVEV come from the germline V gene (reference sequence).

The CDR3 is CASSFSTPLEQYF. V and J are TRBV13 and TRBJ2-7; TCRdb picks TRBD1, but there is no DNA to check that call. This CDR3 has 13 residues. The germline V gene has CDR1 PRHDT and CDR2 FYEKMQ (reference sequence).

The V and J genes are TRBV10-3 and TRBJ2-7; TCRdb's D gene call, TRBD1, goes unchecked for lack of DNA. The CDR3 runs to 13 residues. Germline assignment: CDR1 ENHRY and CDR2 SYGVKD. The chain's CDR3 is CAISGGQKYEQYF.

The CDR3 region is CASSLRVKNYNEQFF. The gene calls are TRBV7-2 and TRBJ2-1; there is no DNA to check the TCRdb D call of TRBD2. The germline V gene encodes CDR1 SGHTA and CDR2 FQGNSA. The CDR3 has 15 amino acids.

The chain couples TRBV7-2 to TRBJ1-1; TCRdb returns TRBD1, unconfirmable since there is no DNA. This CDR3 has 15 residues. Germline CDR1 SGHTA, CDR2 FQGNSA. CDR3 sequence reads: CASSLARGADTEAFF.

V is TRBV7-2 and J is TRBJ2-3; TCRdb returns TRBD2, unconfirmable since there is no DNA. Germline V gives CDR1 SGHTA, CDR2 FQGNSA. The CDR3 loop spans 15 amino acids. The CDR3 loop is CASSSGTRSTDTQYF.

The CDR3 is CASSRSGTPSTDTQYF. The chain links TRBV19 to TRBJ2-3; as DNA is missing, the TRBD2 call by TCRdb cannot be tested. The length of the CDR3 is 16 residues. Germline CDR1 and CDR2: LNHDA and SQIVND (reference sequence). The full variable domain, rest sourced from reference TRBV19 and TRBJ2-3, is DGGITQSPKYLFRKEGQNVTLSCEQNLNHDAMYWYRQDPGQGLRLIYYSQIVNDFQKGDIAEGYSVSREKKESFPLTVTSAQKNPTAFYLCASSRSGTPSTDTQYFGPGTRLTVL.

The chain joins TRBV5-6 to TRBJ1-5. CDR1 is SGHDT and CDR2 is YYEEEE in the germline V gene. The CDR3 runs 14 residues. The chain's CDR3 is CASSFAGYKQPQHF.

This chain connects TRBV7-2 to TRBJ2-2; TCRdb's assignment of TRBD1 cannot be checked, as there is no DNA. Germline assignment: CDR1 SGHTA and CDR2 FQGNSA. This CDR3 spans 15 amino acids. The chain's CDR3 is CASSPRAIATGELFF.

The genes are TRBV18 and TRBJ1-4; TCRdb calls TRBD1, which cannot be checked without DNA. The CDR3 runs 15 residues. The germline gives CDR1 KGHSH, CDR2 LQKENI. This CDR3 reads CASSPPDRGDEKLFF.

This rearrangement joins TRBV4-3 to TRBJ2-2. This CDR3 is built from 15 residues. CDR1 LGHNA and CDR2 YSLEER come from the germline V gene. This CDR3 is CASSQMTTNTGELFF.

The V gene is TRBV5-1, the J gene TRBJ2-1; without DNA, the TCRdb call of TRBD1 cannot be checked. The CDR3 runs to 15 residues. In germline, CDR1 is SGHRS, CDR2 YFSETQ. The CDR3 region is CASRPADRDYNEQFF.

This sequence joins TRBV9 and TRBJ2-1; TCRdb's assignment of TRBD1 cannot be checked, as there is no DNA. The CDR3 contains 18 residues. In germline, CDR1 is SGDLS, CDR2 YYNGEE. The CDR3 sequence: CASSVGGGRGGYYNEQFF.